Following are 5 T cell receptor beta chains from one sample sequenced in a study of blood T cell repertoires in COVID-19. Data came from immunoSEQ multiplex PCR; TCRdb stores just in-frame clones and leaves some out. There are roughly 160,000 clones in the sample; just under 90% occur only once, and under 13% lies in the top ten. Sequenced material: peripheral blood. These receptors came from an older woman with COVID-19, enrolled during active disease.

CDR3 residues: CASSPGSSGGLIYEQYF. In DNA, the CDR3 is TGCGCCAGCAGCCCCGGTAGTAGCGGGGGCCTGATCTACGAGCAGTACTTC. The chain recombines TRBV5-1 with TRBJ2-7, with 9 nucleotides matching TRBD2. The CDR3 consists of 17 residues. The trim removed 4 bases at V and 3 bases at J, leaving 14 bases unmatched. Germline V CDR1 and CDR2: SGHRS, YFSETQ.

This chain links TRBV19 with TRBJ2-7; possible D gene TRBD1, 7 bases. Trimming removed 10 bases at V and 5 bases at J, with 21 bases between. The CDR3 is 14 amino acids. Germline V gene data show CDR1 as LNHDA and CDR2 as SQIVND (reference sequence). CDR3 DNA sequence: TGTGCCACCTCCCTGGGTCAGGGGGGAAACGAGCAGTACTTC. It is translated as CATSLGQGGNEQYF.

The chain recombines TRBV18 with TRBJ1-1; tentative D call: TRBD1 (6 bases). V was trimmed by 0 bases and J by 2 bases, leaving 16 bases between them. Germline values: CDR1 KGHSH, CDR2 LQKENI. CDR3 size: 17 residues. The CDR3 reads CASSPPTGYSKNTEAFF. DNA for the CDR3: TGTGCCAGCTCACCACCGACAGGATACAGCAAAAACACTGAAGCTTTCTTT. Filled out from reference TRBV18 and TRBJ1-1, the complete variable domain reads NAGVMQNPRHLVRRRGQEARLRCSPMKGHSHVYWYRQLPEEGLKFMVYLQKENIIDESGMPKERFSAEFPKEGPSILRIQQVVRGDSAAYFCASSPPTGYSKNTEAFFGQGTRLTVV.

The chain has TRBV11-2 and TRBJ1-4, with D tentatively TRBD1 (6 bases). The CDR3 loop spans 17 amino acids. The V and J ends lost 0 bases and 0 bases respectively, with 11 bases between them. From germline, CDR1 is SGHAT and CDR2 FQNNGV. The CDR3, as DNA: TGTGCCAGCAGCTTAGAACCCGGGACATCAACTAATGAAAAACTGTTTTTT. Protein product: CASSLEPGTSTNEKLFF.

CDR3 amino acids: CASSFWGQANTGELFF. CDR3 sequence (DNA): TGCGCCAGCAGCTTCTGGGGACAGGCGAACACCGGGGAGCTGTTTTTT. This sequence joins TRBV5-1 and TRBJ2-2; the match to TRBD1 covers 8 bases. CDR3 size: 16 residues. CDR1 and CDR2 from the germline V gene are SGHRS and YFSETQ. V gave up 2 bases and J gave up 0 bases; unmatched junction bases: 3.